One sample yielded the 5 T cell receptor beta chains listed below, sequenced in a study of response to subunit inactivated influenza vaccine. TCRdb recomputed calls from the RT-PCR reads with MiXCR, one row per CDR3 protein. The table records approximately 230,000 distinct CDR3 sequences, about 12% of them present only once. The material was non-naive T cells sorted from PBMCs, obtained 14 to 15 days before vaccination. The receptor source for this set is a man in his fifties who received an inactivated influenza vaccine.

In this sample, this clonotype turned up many times. The chain combines TRBV4-3 with TRBJ2-7; D may match TRBD1 or TRBD2 (5 bases each). CDR3 length: 16 residues. In germline, CDR1 is LGHNA, CDR2 YSLEER. V lost 0 bases to trimming and J lost 7 bases, with 19 bases between them. The CDR3 here is CASSQESGSTQGEQYF. The CDR3 DNA is TGCGCCAGCAGCCAAGAATCGGGGTCCACCCAGGGAGAGCAGTACTTC.

This clonotype turned up a few times. The chain is built from TRBV2 and TRBJ2-1; no firm D call. CDR1 is SNHLY and CDR2 is FYNNEI in the germline V gene. The CDR3 runs 13 residues. V lost 1 base and J 3 bases, leaving 4 bases between the germline ends. The CDR3 DNA is TGTGCCAGCAGTGAAGTTGTCTACAATGAGCAGTTCTTC. This translates into CASSEVVYNEQFF.

The chain joins TRBV5-6 to TRBJ2-3, with D tentatively TRBD2 (5 bases). The V end lost 1 base, the J end lost 0 bases, and 9 bases lay between the germline ends. Germline V gene lookup returns CDR1 SGHDT and CDR2 YYEEEE. The CDR3 has 15 amino acids. The CDR3, as DNA: TGTGCCAGCAGCTTGAGGGAGAGGAGCACAGATACGCAGTATTTT. Encoded protein: CASSLRERSTDTQYF.

The V and J genes are TRBV28 and TRBJ1-1; D is perhaps TRBD1 (6 bases). The CDR3 spans 14 residues. The V and J ends lost 8 bases and 1 base respectively, with 14 bases between them. Germline V gene sequence: CDR1 MDHEN, CDR2 SYDVKM. Here the CDR3 DNA reads TGTGCCAGCTTTCCCCAGGGGAGGAACACTGAAGCTTTCTTT. Encoded protein: CASFPQGRNTEAFF.

This clonotype was counted between two and nine times. The chain has TRBV27 and TRBJ2-2; 12 positions agree with TRBD1. Trimming cost V 6 bases and J 6 bases; bases outside gene matches: 2. The germline gives CDR1 MNHEY, CDR2 SMNVEV (reference sequence). This CDR3 has 14 residues. CDR3 protein: CASRGQGAAGELFF. The CDR3 coding sequence is TGTGCCAGCAGGGGACAGGGGGCGGCCGGGGAGCTGTTTTTT.